This paragraph covers one T cell receptor beta chain sequence. What it recognizes is unknown. These data are taken from a study of CD8 T cells in ankylosing spondylitis. General study points: In reactive arthritis synovial fluid and blood, some motif variants had been reported before. CD8+ disease-linked clones were present at relatively low frequencies in blood. Matched ankylosing spondylitis synovial fluid reportedly showed significant enrichment of disease-linked clones. Several highly homologous variants made up a TCR beta motif, and this motif appeared characteristic of ankylosing spondylitis blood.

Researchers built TCR beta libraries using quantitative 5'-RACE with molecular barcodes. TCRdb itself ran the 5' RACE reads through MiXCR, one entry per CDR3 protein. The sample consists of about 450,000 distinct CDR3 sequences, 20% to 30% of them appearing once. CDR1 and CDR2 (germline): KGHSH, LQKENI. The ends lost 1 base at V and 6 bases at J; junction bases unmatched: 9. CDR3 length: 16 residues. This TCR was sampled from a male donor with ankylosing spondylitis. The rearrangement joins TRBV18 to TRBJ1-5, with TRBD1 identical over 7 bases. Sequencing was done on a sample of blood, either unsorted or a sorted T cell fraction (not recorded which). The CDR3 DNA reads as TGTGCCAGCTCACCACGCCCGACAGGGAATGGTCAGCCCCAGCATTTT. Amino acid sequence: CASSPRPTGNGQPQHF.